This TCR beta chain came from a study of blood T cell repertoires in COVID-19. For the study at large: The samples span acute and convalescent COVID-19 from the United States, Italy and Spain. The analysed material was cDNA or gDNA that came from T cells, B-cell-depleted T cells, or PBMCs.

Germline V gene lookup returns CDR1 LGHDT and CDR2 YNNKEL (reference sequence). Trimming removed 3 bases at V and 5 bases at J, with 8 bases between. The CDR3 covers 12 residues. Per the original methods: Amplification with reference gene primers provided the estimates of nucleated cell counts. Profiled with immunoSEQ multiplex PCR; TCRdb holds only in-frame clones, not every one. V, J and clone size are taken as reported in that table, and D and trimming were inferred from the DNA itself. There are 70,000 to 80,000 clones in the sample; about 80% occur only once, and around 43% lies in the top ten. Material for sequencing was peripheral blood. The chain joins TRBV3-1 (or the pseudogene TRBV3-2) to TRBJ2-7; D uncertain. This TCR derives from an elderly man with acute or convalescent COVID-19. In DNA form, the CDR3 reads TGTGCCAGCAGCCAGAGTATAAACGAGCAGTACTTC. Translation gives CASSQSINEQYF.